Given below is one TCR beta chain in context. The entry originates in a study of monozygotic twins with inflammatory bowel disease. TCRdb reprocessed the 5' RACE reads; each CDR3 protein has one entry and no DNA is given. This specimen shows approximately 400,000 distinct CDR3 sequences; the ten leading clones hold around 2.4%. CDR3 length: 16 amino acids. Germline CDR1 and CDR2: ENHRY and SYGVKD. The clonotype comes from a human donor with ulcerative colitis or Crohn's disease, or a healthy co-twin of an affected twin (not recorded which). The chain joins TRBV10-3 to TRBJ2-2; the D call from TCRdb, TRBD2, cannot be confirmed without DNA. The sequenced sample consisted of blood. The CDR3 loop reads CATERGLAIGTGELFF.